This T cell receptor (beta chain) appears in the sequencing data of a study of blood T cell repertoires in COVID-19. The junction had 13 bases not matched to a gene; V was cut back by 2 bases and J by 6 bases. The CDR3 sequence is 18 residues long. Germline CDR1 and CDR2: SGHTS and YDEGEE. Libraries were prepared by immunoSEQ multiplex PCR; TCRdb keeps only in-frame clonotypes and omits some of them. The data contain 300,000 to 350,000 clones, nearly 90% of them singletons. Clinical histories supplied by participants themselves formed the basis of cohort assignment. Donors in Cohort 3 counted as recovered after two negative PCRs, clearance, or symptom resolution.

The rearrangement joins TRBV5-8 to TRBJ1-6; 8 bases align to TRBD1. The sequence was obtained from a woman between 25 and 40 years old who had recovered from COVID-19. Sequenced material: PBMCs or T cells enriched from blood (not recorded which). CDR3 region: CASSFFAGTGTLNSPLHF. The CDR3 nucleotides are TGTGCCAGCAGCTTTTTCGCCGGGACAGGAACGCTTAATTCACCCCTCCACTTT. Looking up the rest from reference TRBV5-8 and TRBJ1-6 gives the full variable domain: EAGVTQSPTHLIKTRGQQATLRCSPISGHTSVYWYQQALGLGLQFLLWYDEGEERNRGNFPPRFSGRQFPNYSSELNVNALELEDSALYLCASSFFAGTGTLNSPLHFGNGTRLTVT.